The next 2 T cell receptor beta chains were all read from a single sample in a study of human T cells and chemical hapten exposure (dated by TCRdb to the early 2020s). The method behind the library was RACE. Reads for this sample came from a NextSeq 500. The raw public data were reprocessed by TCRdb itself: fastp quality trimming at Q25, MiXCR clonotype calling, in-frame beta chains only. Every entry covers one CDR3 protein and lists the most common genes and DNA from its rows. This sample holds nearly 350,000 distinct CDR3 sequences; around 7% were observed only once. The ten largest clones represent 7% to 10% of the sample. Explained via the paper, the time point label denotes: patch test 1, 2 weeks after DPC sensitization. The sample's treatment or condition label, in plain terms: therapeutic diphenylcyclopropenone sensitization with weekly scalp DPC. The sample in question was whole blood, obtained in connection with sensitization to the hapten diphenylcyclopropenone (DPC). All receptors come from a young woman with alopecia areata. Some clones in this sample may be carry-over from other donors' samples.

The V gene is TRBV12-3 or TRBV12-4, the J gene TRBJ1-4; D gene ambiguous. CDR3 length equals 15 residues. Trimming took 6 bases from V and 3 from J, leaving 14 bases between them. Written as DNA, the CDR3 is TGTGCCAGCAGCCGGGCGTCCGTATCTAATGAAAAACTGTTTTTT. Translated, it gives CASSRASVSNEKLFF.

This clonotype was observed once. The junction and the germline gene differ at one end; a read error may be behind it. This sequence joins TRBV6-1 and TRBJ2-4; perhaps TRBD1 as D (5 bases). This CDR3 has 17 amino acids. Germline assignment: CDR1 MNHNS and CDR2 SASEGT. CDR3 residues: CASSEARAGYAINIQYF. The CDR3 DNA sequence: TGTGCCAGCAGTGAAGCGCGTGCAGGGTATGCCATAAACATTCAGTACTTC.